A selection of T cell receptor beta chains follows, all from one sample in a study of T-cell memory formation after mild COVID-19. In TCRdb, the 5' RACE reads were re-called with MiXCR into one record per CDR3 protein. The sample gives around 370,000 distinct CDR3 sequences, 21% of which show up once; roughly an eighth is in the top ten. Sequenced input: PBMCs or a T cell subset sorted from them (not recorded which). The receptors shown here come from an adult woman who had mild COVID-19 (a few samples of this study predate the infection). Cell type and time point are not known. CDR3s leave out the opening cysteine and the closing phenylalanine or tryptophan. For some rows the clone size is stated as once, few or many, or as a class when expanded; others skip it.

TRBV24-1	NA	ATSDMVAGSGELF
TRBV18	once	ASSPRGTGGSYEQY
TRBV6-2/TRBV6-3	few	ASSYRRQATDTQY
TRBV6-6	few	ASSSYGTGSNQPQH
TRBV15	NA	ATQGGGRGNEQF
TRBV4-1	NA	ASSHMGEANEKLF
TRBV5-1	NA	ASTLSQAASSYNEQF
TRBV2	NA	ASNRQGGYT
TRBV12-3/TRBV12-4	many	ASSLARNTEAF
TRBV18	few	ASSPSGRDSYEQY